Listed here are 17 T cell receptor beta chains from one sample, sequenced in a study of blood T cell repertoires in COVID-19. Produced via immunoSEQ multiplex PCR; TCRdb's table is partial and in-frame only. The profile shows around 220,000 clones, about 84% of them singletons. The sequenced material came from PBMCs or T cells enriched from blood (not recorded which). All receptors come from a woman aged 40 to 50 with acute COVID-19.

The chain recombines TRBV19 with TRBJ1-5; D gene uncertain. Trimming took off 4 bases at V and 1 base at J, with 11 bases between the two ends. Germline loops: CDR1 LNHDA, CDR2 SQIVND (reference sequence). The CDR3 contains 15 residues. In DNA form, the CDR3 reads TGTGCCAGTAGTAGTCCGAGGGTAAGCAATCAGCCCCAGCATTTT. Residues: CASSSPRVSNQPQHF.

The rearrangement links TRBV2 to TRBJ2-7, with D possibly matching TRBD1 (6 bases). V was clipped by 5 bases and J by 6 bases, with 11 bases between them. The CDR3 covers 12 residues. CDR1 SNHLY and CDR2 FYNNEI come from the germline V gene. The CDR3 sequence: CASSSTGSEQYF. The CDR3 coding sequence is TGTGCCAGCAGTAGCACAGGGTCCGAGCAGTACTTC.

This clone appeared once. The chain uses TRBV19 and TRBJ2-3; 11 positions match TRBD1. V gave up 5 bases and J gave up 4 bases; unmatched junction bases: 5. In germline, CDR1 is LNHDA, CDR2 SQIVND (reference sequence). This CDR3 comprises 15 residues. CDR3 in DNA: TGTGCCAGTAGTTTACCGGGACAGGGGGCAGATACGCAGTATTTT. This gives the protein CASSLPGQGADTQYF.

This chain links TRBV5-1 with TRBJ2-3; possibly TRBD2 for D (7 bases). The germline V gene encodes CDR1 SGHRS and CDR2 YFSETQ. CDR3 size: 14 residues. Deletions cut 3 bases from V and 6 bases from J, with 14 bases between. The CDR3 DNA reads as TGCGCCAGCAGCTGGGCGGGGGCCTCCGATACGCAGTATTTT. Encoded protein: CASSWAGASDTQYF.

The chain is built from TRBV14 and TRBJ2-3; maybe TRBD2 (5 bases). The germline V gene has CDR1 SGHDN and CDR2 FVKESK. The CDR3 loop spans 13 amino acids. The V and J ends lost 4 bases and 3 bases respectively, with 8 bases between them. The CDR3, as DNA: TGTGCCAGCAGCCGGCGGGTGACAGATACGCAGTATTTT. This codes for CASSRRVTDTQYF.

This chain joins TRBV7-9 and TRBJ1-1; D gene ambiguous. This CDR3 is 14 amino acids long. The ends were cut back, 1 base at V and 11 bases at J, with 17 bases in the middle. CDR1 is SEHNR, CDR2 FQNEAQ, per germline (reference sequence). In DNA, the CDR3 is TGTGCCAGCAGCTTAGGCGGCAGTACGGGGTTCGCTTTCTTT. It yields the protein CASSLGGSTGFAFF.

The CDR3 region is CASSIGGQGAYEQYF. CDR3 nucleotide sequence: TGTGCCAGTAGTATAGGGGGACAGGGAGCCTACGAGCAGTACTTC. This chain uses TRBV19 with TRBJ2-7, with 9 bases matching TRBD1. Trimming at V came to 1 base and at J to 2 bases, leaving 3 bases not matched to a gene. Germline CDR1 is LNHDA and CDR2 is SQIVND (reference sequence). The CDR3 has 15 amino acids.

The V and J genes are TRBV19 and TRBJ2-7; 8 positions match TRBD2. Germline assignment: CDR1 LNHDA and CDR2 SQIVND (reference sequence). With V trimmed by 9 bases and J by 6 bases, 13 bases remained unmatched. CDR3 size: 14 residues. The CDR3 sequence is CASRLGTSGSEQYF. The CDR3 nucleotides read TGTGCCAGCCGTCTGGGGACTAGTGGTTCCGAGCAGTACTTC.

This chain connects TRBV7-3 to TRBJ2-7, with TRBD1 matching 10 bases. Germline V lookup: CDR1 SGHTA, CDR2 FQGTGA. This CDR3 region has 16 residues. V lost 5 bases and J lost 5; bases outside the gene matches: 12. The CDR3 sequence is CASSPTGTGVIDEQYF. As DNA, the CDR3 is TGTGCCAGCAGCCCAACCGGGACAGGGGTTATCGACGAGCAGTACTTC.

The chain couples TRBV7-2 to TRBJ1-2, with TRBD1 as a possible D gene (5 bases). This CDR3 region has 14 residues. The germline V gene has CDR1 SGHTA and CDR2 FQGNSA. V dropped 5 bases and J dropped 4 bases, with 14 bases sitting between them. CDR3 in DNA: TGTGCCAGCAGCCCGGGGGGGTTAGGCTATGGCTACACCTTC. Amino acid sequence: CASSPGGLGYGYTF.

The genes are TRBV27 and TRBJ2-3, with D possibly matching TRBD2 (6 bases). This CDR3 is 15 amino acids long. Germline CDR1 and CDR2: MNHEY and SMNVEV (reference sequence). V lost 3 bases and J 4 bases, leaving 14 bases between the germline ends. The CDR3 coding sequence is TGTGCCAGCAGTTTTGGGCGGGGACTGCCAGATACGCAGTATTTT. Protein sequence: CASSFGRGLPDTQYF.

V usage is TRBV5-6 and J usage is TRBJ1-4; TRBD1 agrees at 7 bases. The germline V gene encodes CDR1 SGHDT and CDR2 YYEEEE. V lost 3 bases and J lost 0; bases outside the gene matches: 8. The CDR3 loop spans 17 amino acids. CDR3 region: CASSSYRGGATNEKLFF. The DNA for the CDR3 is TGTGCCAGCAGCTCTTACAGGGGCGGTGCAACTAATGAAAAACTGTTTTTT.

The V and J genes are TRBV13 and TRBJ1-3, with no clear D. Germline loops: CDR1 PRHDT, CDR2 FYEKMQ (reference sequence). The V end lost 6 bases, the J end lost 0 bases, and 9 bases lay between the germline ends. This CDR3 is built from 14 residues. The DNA of the CDR3 is TGTGCCAGCAGACACGGGAGCTCTGGAAACACCATATATTTT. It specifies CASRHGSSGNTIYF.

This chain links TRBV29-1 with TRBJ1-1; D gene uncertain. CDR1 SQVTM and CDR2 ANQGSEA come from the germline V gene. Trimming left V 6 bases short and J 4 bases short, with 6 bases between. The CDR3 has 10 amino acids. CDR3 region: CSVLSTEAFF. For the CDR3, the DNA is TGCAGCGTACTAAGCACTGAAGCTTTCTTT.

V usage is TRBV6-5 and J usage is TRBJ2-7; TRBD2 matches at 7 bases. The CDR3 extends over 14 amino acids. The ends lost 6 bases at V and 2 bases at J; junction bases unmatched: 7. Germline assignment: CDR1 MNHEY and CDR2 SVGAGI. The CDR3 reads CASRRGTTAYEQYF. DNA of the CDR3: TGTGCCAGCAGACGCGGGACTACCGCCTACGAGCAGTACTTC.

DNA for the CDR3: TGTGCCAGCAGCTTGTGGGCTAGCGGGGACGATACGCAGTATTTT. This sequence encodes CASSLWASGDDTQYF. This rearrangement joins TRBV5-4 to TRBJ2-3; 9 nucleotides line up with TRBD2. The CDR3 has 15 amino acids. The junction had 6 bases not matched to a gene; V was cut back by 1 base and J by 6 bases. Germline-derived CDR1 and CDR2 are SGHNT and YYREEE (reference sequence).

The gene calls are TRBV20-1 and TRBJ1-5, with D unclear. The CDR3 has 18 residues. V was trimmed by 3 bases and J by 2 bases, leaving 23 bases between them. Per the germline V gene, CDR1 is DFQATT and CDR2 is SNEGSKA (reference sequence). CDR3 protein: CSASPGALTRTGNQPQHF. The CDR3 DNA sequence: TGCAGTGCTAGTCCGGGAGCCCTAACAAGAACCGGCAATCAGCCCCAGCATTTT.